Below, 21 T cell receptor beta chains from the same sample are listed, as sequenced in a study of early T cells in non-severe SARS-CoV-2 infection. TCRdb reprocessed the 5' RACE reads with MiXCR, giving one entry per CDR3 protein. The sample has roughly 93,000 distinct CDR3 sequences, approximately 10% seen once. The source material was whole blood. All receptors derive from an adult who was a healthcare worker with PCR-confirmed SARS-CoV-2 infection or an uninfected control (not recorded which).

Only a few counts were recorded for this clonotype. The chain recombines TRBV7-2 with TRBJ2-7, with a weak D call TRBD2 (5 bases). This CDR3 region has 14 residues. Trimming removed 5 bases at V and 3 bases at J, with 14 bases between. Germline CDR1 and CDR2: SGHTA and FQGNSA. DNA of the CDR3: TGTGCCAGCAGCCGCGGGCCGGGGAACTACGAGCAGTACTTC. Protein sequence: CASSRGPGNYEQYF.

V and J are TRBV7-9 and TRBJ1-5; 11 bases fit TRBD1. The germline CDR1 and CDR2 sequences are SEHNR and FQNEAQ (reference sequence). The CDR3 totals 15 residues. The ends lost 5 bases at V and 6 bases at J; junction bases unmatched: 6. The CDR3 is CASSPRGQGVQPQHF. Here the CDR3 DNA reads TGTGCCAGCAGCCCGCGGGGACAGGGGGTTCAGCCCCAGCATTTT.

CDR3 in amino acids: CSARPPYQDTQYF. CDR3 in DNA: TGCAGTGCGAGACCACCCTATCAGGATACGCAGTATTTT. The chain links TRBV20-1 to TRBJ2-3; D is unresolved. With 6 bases removed from V and 6 bases from J, the gap between germline ends came to 16 bases. CDR1 is DFQATT, CDR2 SNEGSKA, per germline (reference sequence). CDR3 length equals 13 residues.

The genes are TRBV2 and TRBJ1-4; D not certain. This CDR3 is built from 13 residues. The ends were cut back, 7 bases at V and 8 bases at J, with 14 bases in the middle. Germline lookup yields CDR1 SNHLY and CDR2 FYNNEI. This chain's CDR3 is CASIPVSREKLFF. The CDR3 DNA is TGTGCCAGCATCCCCGTGAGTCGGGAAAAACTGTTTTTT.

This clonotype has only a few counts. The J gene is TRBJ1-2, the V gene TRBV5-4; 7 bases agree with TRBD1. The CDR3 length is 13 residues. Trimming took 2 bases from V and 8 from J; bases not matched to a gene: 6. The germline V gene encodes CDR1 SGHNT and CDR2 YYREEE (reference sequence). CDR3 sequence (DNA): TGTGCCAGCAGCTTTACAGGGGTAGAAGGCTACACCTTC. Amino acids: CASSFTGVEGYTF.

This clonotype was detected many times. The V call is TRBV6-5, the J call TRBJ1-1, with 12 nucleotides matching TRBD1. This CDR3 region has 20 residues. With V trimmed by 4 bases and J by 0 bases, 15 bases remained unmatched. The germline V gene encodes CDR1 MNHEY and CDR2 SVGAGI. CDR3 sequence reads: CASSSLVSRDRGLMNTEAFF. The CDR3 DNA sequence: TGTGCCAGCAGTTCCCTCGTTTCGCGGGACAGGGGGCTGATGAACACTGAAGCTTTCTTT.

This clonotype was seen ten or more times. CDR3 nucleotides: TGCGCCAGCAGCCAAAGACCGGGCCCAATGAACACTGAAGCTTTCTTT. Protein product: CASSQRPGPMNTEAFF. The V and J genes are TRBV4-1 and TRBJ1-1; D ambiguous. CDR1 is MGHRA and CDR2 is YSYEKL in the germline V gene. This CDR3 has 16 residues. Trimming cost V 2 bases and J 0 bases, with 13 bases left between them.

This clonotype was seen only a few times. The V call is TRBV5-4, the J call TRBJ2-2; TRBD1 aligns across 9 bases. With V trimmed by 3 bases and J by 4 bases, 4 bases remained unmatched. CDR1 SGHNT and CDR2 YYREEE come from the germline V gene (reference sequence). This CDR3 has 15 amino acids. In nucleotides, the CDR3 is TGTGCCAGCAGCTCCGGGACAGGGCCCACCGGGGAGCTGTTTTTT. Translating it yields CASSSGTGPTGELFF.

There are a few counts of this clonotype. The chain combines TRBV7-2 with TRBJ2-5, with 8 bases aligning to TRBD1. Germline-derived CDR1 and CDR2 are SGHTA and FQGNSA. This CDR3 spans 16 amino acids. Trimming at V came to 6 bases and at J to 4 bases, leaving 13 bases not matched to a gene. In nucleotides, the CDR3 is TGTGCCAGCAGAGACCAGGGGGCGCTTAGGGGAGAGACCCAGTACTTC. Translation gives CASRDQGALRGETQYF.

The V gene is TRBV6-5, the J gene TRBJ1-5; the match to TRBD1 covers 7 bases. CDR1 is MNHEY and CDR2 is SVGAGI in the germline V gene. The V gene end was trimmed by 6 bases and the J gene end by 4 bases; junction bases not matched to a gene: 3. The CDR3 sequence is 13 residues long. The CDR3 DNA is TGTGCCAGCAGCCGGGACAGAAATCAGCCCCAGCATTTT. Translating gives CASSRDRNQPQHF.

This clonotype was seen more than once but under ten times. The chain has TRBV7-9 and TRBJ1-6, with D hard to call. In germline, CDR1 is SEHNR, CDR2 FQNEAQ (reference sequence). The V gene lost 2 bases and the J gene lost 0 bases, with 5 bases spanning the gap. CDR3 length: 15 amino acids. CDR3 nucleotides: TGTGCCAGCAGCTTACAGAGCTCCTATAATTCACCCCTCCACTTT. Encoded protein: CASSLQSSYNSPLHF. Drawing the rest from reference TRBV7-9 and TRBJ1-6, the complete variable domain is DTGVSQNPRHKITKRGQNVTFRCDPISEHNRLYWYRQTLGQGPEFLTYFQNEAQLEKSRLLSDRFSAERPKGSFSTLEIQRTEQGDSAMYLCASSLQSSYNSPLHFGNGTRLTVT.

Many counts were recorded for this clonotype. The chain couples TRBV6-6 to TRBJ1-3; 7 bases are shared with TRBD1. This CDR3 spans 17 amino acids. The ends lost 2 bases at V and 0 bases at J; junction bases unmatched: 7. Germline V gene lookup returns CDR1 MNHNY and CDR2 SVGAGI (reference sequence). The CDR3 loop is CASSYRDSSFSGNTIYF. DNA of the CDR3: TGTGCCAGCAGTTACAGGGACAGTTCATTCTCTGGAAACACCATATATTTT.

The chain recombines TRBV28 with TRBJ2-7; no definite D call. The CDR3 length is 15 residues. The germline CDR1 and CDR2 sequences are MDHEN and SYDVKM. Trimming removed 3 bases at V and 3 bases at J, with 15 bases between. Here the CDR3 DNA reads TGTGCCAGCAGTTTGGGCCCAGACGGCCTCTACGAGCAGTACTTC. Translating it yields CASSLGPDGLYEQYF.

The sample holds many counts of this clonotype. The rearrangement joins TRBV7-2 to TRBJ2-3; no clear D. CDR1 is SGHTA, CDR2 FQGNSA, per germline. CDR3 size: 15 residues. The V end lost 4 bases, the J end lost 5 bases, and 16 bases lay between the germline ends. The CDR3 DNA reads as TGTGCCAGCAGCTCCCCCGGGCTGATGAAAGATACGCAGTATTTT. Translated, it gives CASSSPGLMKDTQYF.

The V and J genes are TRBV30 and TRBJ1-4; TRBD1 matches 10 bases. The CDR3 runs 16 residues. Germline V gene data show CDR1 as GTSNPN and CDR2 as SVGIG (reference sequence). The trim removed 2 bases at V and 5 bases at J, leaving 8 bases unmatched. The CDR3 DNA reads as TGTGCCTGGAGTACGACGGGACAGGGGCGGAATGAAAAACTGTTTTTT. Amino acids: CAWSTTGQGRNEKLFF.

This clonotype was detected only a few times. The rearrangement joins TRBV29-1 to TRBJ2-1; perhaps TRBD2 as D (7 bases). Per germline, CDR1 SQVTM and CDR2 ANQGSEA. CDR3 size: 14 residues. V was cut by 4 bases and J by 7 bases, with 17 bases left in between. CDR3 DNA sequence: TGCAGCGTTGGAAAGTCTGGGGGGGCTAATGAGCAGTTCTTC. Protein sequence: CSVGKSGGANEQFF.

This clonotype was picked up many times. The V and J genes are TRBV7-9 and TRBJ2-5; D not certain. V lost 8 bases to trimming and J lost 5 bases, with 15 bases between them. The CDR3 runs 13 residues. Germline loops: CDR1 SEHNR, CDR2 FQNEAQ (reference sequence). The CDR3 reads CASAREPLETQYF. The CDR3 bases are TGTGCCAGCGCAAGGGAACCACTGGAGACCCAGTACTTC.

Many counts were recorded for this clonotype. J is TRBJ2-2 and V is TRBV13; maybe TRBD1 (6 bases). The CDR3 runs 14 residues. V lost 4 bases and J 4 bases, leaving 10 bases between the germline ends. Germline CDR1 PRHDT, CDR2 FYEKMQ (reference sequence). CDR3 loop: CASSYTGSTGELFF. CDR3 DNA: TGTGCCAGCAGCTATACAGGGTCCACCGGGGAGCTGTTTTTT.

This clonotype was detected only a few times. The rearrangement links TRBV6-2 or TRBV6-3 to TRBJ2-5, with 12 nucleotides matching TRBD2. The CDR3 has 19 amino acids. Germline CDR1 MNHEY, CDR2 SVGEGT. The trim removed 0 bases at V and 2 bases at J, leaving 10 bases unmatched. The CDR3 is CASSYSKPWTSGEQETQYF. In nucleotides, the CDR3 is TGTGCCAGCAGTTACTCGAAGCCCTGGACTAGCGGGGAACAAGAGACCCAGTACTTC.

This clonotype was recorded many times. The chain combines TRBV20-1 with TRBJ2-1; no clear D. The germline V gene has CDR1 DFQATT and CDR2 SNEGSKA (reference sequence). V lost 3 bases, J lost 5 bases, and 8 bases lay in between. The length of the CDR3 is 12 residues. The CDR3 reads CSASGFNNEQFF. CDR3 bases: TGCAGTGCTAGCGGGTTTAACAATGAGCAGTTCTTC.

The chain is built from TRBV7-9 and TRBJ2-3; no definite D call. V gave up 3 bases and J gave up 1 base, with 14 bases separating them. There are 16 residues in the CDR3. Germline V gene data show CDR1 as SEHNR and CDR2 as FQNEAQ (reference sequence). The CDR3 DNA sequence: TGTGCCAGCAGCTTGAGACTCCGCGACGGCACAGATACGCAGTATTTT. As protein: CASSLRLRDGTDTQYF. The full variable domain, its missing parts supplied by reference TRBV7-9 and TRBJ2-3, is DTGVSQNPRHKITKRGQNVTFRCDPISEHNRLYWYRQTLGQGPEFLTYFQNEAQLEKSRLLSDRFSAERPKGSFSTLEIQRTEQGDSAMYLCASSLRLRDGTDTQYFGPGTRLTVL.